The rows below give T cell receptor beta chains drawn from one sample of a study of shared clonotypes between healthy human individuals. Clones were read by immunoSEQ multiplex PCR, and TCRdb kept only the in-frame ones, dropping some. The profile shows about 2 million clones, roughly 95% of them singletons. Sequenced sample: naive CD4+ T cells sorted from blood. These receptors originate from a man between 18 and 35 years old in good health. CDR3s include the opening cysteine and the closing phenylalanine or tryptophan. D genes are given only for firm matches. Part of the rows lack a size; the others show once, few, many or a class for expanded clones.

d_gene | j_gene | v_gene | abundance | CDR3nt | CDR3aa
TRBD1 | TRBJ2-7 | TRBV10-3 | NA | TGTGCCGCGAAGACCGGGACAGATCCCTACGAGCAGTACTTC | CAAKTGTDPYEQYF
NA | TRBJ1-6 | TRBV6-6 | NA | TGTGCCAGCATGGGACACCAAACAGATAATTCACCCCTCCACTTT | CASMGHQTDNSPLHF
TRBD1 | TRBJ2-7 | TRBV5-1 | NA | TGCGCCAGCAGCCGAACAGGGGTCAACTACGAGCAGTACTTC | CASSRTGVNYEQYF
TRBD2 | TRBJ2-3 | TRBV6-1 | once | TGTGCCAGCAGTGAAGCCTGGGGGGGTCGTAGTGGTACGCAGTATTTT | CASSEAWGGRSGTQYF
TRBD1 | TRBJ1-5 | TRBV27 | NA | TGTGCCAGCAGTTTTTCCGGGACAGCAAATCAGCCCCAGCATTTT | CASSFSGTANQPQHF
NA | TRBJ1-2 | TRBV9 | NA | TGTGCCAGCAGCGTTTCCGGGGCCTTCGGGAGCTACACCTTC | CASSVSGAFGSYTF
TRBD2 | TRBJ2-1 | TRBV6-8 | NA | TGTGCCAGCCCAAGGGGGGGTCACTTGGGGACTAGCGGGACCTACAATGAGCAGTTCTTC | CASPRGGHLGTSGTYNEQFF
NA | TRBJ1-2 | TRBV10-3 | NA | TGTGCCATCAGCGGCAATTCTCTGGGTGACTATGGCTACACCTTC | CAISGNSLGDYGYTF
NA | TRBJ2-1 | TRBV25-1 | NA | TGTGCCAGCAGTGAATCGGGGACTGGGGGCGATGAGCAGTTCTTC | CASSESGTGGDEQFF
TRBD2 | TRBJ2-5 | TRBV5-1 | NA | TGCGCCAGCAGCTTGGAAGGGAGGGCCGATGAGACCCAGTACTTC | CASSLEGRADETQYF
TRBD1 | TRBJ1-2 | TRBV18 | NA | TGTGCCAGCTCACCAGTTAGGGACAGAGCTAACTATGGCTACACCTTC | CASSPVRDRANYGYTF
NA | TRBJ1-4 | TRBV28 | NA | TGTGCCAGCCGCATGCAGGACAGAAAAAAACTGTTTTTT | CASRMQDRKKLFF
TRBD2 | TRBJ2-2 | TRBV27 | NA | TGTGCCAGCTGGCGCGCGGGAGGACGGACCGGGGAGCTGTTTTTT | CASWRAGGRTGELFF
NA | TRBJ1-1 | TRBV27 | NA | TGTGCCAGCAGCCACCGAGACCTGAACACTGAAGCTTTCTTT | CASSHRDLNTEAFF
NA | TRBJ1-3 | TRBV7-9 | NA | TGTGCCAGCAGCCTCGGCTCCTCTGGAAACACCATATATTTT | CASSLGSSGNTIYF
NA | TRBJ1-3 | TRBV30 | NA | TGTGCCTGGACCCCGGCGAACACCATATATTTT | CAWTPANTIYF
TRBD1 | TRBJ2-7 | TRBV4-3 | once | TGCGCCAGCAGCCAAGTCTCGACAGGGTCCTACGAGCAGTACTTC | CASSQVSTGSYEQYF
NA | TRBJ2-1 | TRBV9 | NA | TGTGCCAGCAGCGTTGGGTCGATTAATGAGCAGTTCTTC | CASSVGSINEQFF
NA | TRBJ1-6 | TRBV9 | NA | TGTGCCAGCAGCGTAGCTCCGGCCTCCTCTAATTCACCCCTCCACTTT | CASSVAPASSNSPLHF
NA | TRBJ2-4 | TRBV5-6 | NA | TGTGCCAGCAGCTTGGTGGGGGCCGGAGACATTCAGTACTTC | CASSLVGAGDIQYF
TRBD1 | TRBJ1-1 | TRBV7-2 | NA | TGTGCCAGCTCCCGGGACAGGGGTCCCAAGGGAGCTGAAGCTTTCTTT | CASSRDRGPKGAEAFF
TRBD1 | TRBJ2-4 | TRBV7-9 | NA | TGTGCCAGCAGTTTTACAGGGGGCTATTACAAAAACATTCAGTACTTC | CASSFTGGYYKNIQYF
NA | TRBJ2-2 | TRBV5-6 | NA | TGTGCCAGCAGCCGGGATTCCACCGGGGAGCTGTTTTTT | CASSRDSTGELFF
TRBD2 | TRBJ2-1 | TRBV5-1 | NA | TGCGCCAGCAGCTTGGAATGGAGCGGGAGGTCGAATGAGCAGTTCTTC | CASSLEWSGRSNEQFF
TRBD1 | TRBJ1-1 | TRBV6-5 | NA | TGTGCCAGCACCAAGACAGGGGGCGTTGGGACTGAAGCTTTCTTT | CASTKTGGVGTEAFF
NA | TRBJ1-5 | TRBV28 | NA | TGTGCCAGCAGCCTTGTCGGTTCCGGCAGGGCCCACAATCAGCCCCAGCATTTT | CASSLVGSGRAHNQPQHF
TRBD1 | TRBJ2-5 | TRBV30 | few | TGTGCCTGGGACAGGGGGACGGAGACCCAGTACTTC | CAWDRGTETQYF
NA | TRBJ2-2 | TRBV2 | NA | TGTGCCAGCAGTGAAGCAGGGGTTGGCACCGGGGAGCTGTTTTTT | CASSEAGVGTGELFF
TRBD1 | TRBJ2-7 | TRBV7-9 | NA | TGTGCCAGCAGCTTTCAGGGGGCGTCCTACGAGCAGTACTTC | CASSFQGASYEQYF
NA | TRBJ2-7 | TRBV18 | NA | TGTGCCAGCTCCCCACCGGGAGTGTCCTACGAGCAGTACTTC | CASSPPGVSYEQYF
NA | TRBJ2-1 | TRBV6-1 | NA | TGTGCCAGCAGTGAAAATCGCATGGCATGGGCCTACAATGAGCAGTTCTTC | CASSENRMAWAYNEQFF
TRBD1 | TRBJ2-3 | TRBV4-1 | NA | TGCGCCAGCAGCCAGAGGGACAGGGAGGTGACAGATACGCAGTATTTT | CASSQRDREVTDTQYF
NA | TRBJ2-7 | TRBV7-2 | NA | TGTGCCAGCAGCTATACCCGGGACTCATATATACGGGAGCAGTACTTC | CASSYTRDSYIREQYF
TRBD1 | TRBJ2-1 | TRBV5-1 | NA | TGCGCCAGCAGCCCGAGACAGGGGAGCAATGAGCAGTTCTTC | CASSPRQGSNEQFF
NA | TRBJ1-2 | TRBV28 | many | TGTGCCAGTCGAACAGGGTCCTCCTTTAACTATGGCTACACCTTC | CASRTGSSFNYGYTF
TRBD1 | TRBJ2-1 | TRBV2 | NA | TGTGCCAGCAGTGAACGGCAGGGGGTAATTAATGAGCAGTTCTTC | CASSERQGVINEQFF
TRBD1 | TRBJ1-5 | TRBV28 | NA | TGTGCCAGCAGTTTATCCGGGACAGTTAATCAGCCCCAGCATTTT | CASSLSGTVNQPQHF
TRBD1 | TRBJ1-1 | TRBV18 | NA | TGTGCCAGCTCGAAAAAGGGGGCCGGCGCTGAAGCTTTCTTT | CASSKKGAGAEAFF
TRBD1 | TRBJ1-5 | TRBV30 | NA | TGTGCCTGGAGTAGGGGACAGGGAGATCAGCCCCAGCATTTT | CAWSRGQGDQPQHF
TRBD1 | TRBJ2-5 | TRBV5-1 | NA | TGCGCCAGCAGCCGTCGACAGGGACGAGAGACCCAGTACTTC | CASSRRQGRETQYF